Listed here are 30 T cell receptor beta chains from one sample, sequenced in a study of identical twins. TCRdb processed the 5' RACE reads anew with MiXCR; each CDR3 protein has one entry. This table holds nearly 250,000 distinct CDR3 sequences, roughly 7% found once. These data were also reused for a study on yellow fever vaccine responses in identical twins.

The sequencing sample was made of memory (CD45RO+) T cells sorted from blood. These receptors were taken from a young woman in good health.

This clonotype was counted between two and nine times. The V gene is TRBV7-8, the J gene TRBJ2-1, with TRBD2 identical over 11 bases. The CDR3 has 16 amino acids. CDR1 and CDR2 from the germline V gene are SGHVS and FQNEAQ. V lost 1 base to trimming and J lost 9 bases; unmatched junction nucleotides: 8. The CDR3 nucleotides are TGTGCCAGCAGCTTAGTCGTAGCGGGGGGGCCGAGTGAGCAGTTCTTC. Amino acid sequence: CASSLVVAGGPSEQFF.

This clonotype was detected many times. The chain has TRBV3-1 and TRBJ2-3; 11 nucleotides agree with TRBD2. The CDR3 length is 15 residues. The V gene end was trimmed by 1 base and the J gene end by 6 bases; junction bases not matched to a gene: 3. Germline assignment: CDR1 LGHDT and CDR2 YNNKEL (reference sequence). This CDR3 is CASSQASSGRDTQYF. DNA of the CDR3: TGTGCCAGCAGCCAAGCCTCTAGCGGGAGGGATACGCAGTATTTT.

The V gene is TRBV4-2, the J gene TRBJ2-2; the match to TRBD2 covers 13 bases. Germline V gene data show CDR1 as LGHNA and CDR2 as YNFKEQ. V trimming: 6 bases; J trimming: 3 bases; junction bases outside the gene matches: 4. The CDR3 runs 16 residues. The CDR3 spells CASRSLAGGDTGELFF. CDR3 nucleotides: TGTGCCAGCAGATCACTAGCGGGGGGGGACACCGGGGAGCTGTTTTTT.

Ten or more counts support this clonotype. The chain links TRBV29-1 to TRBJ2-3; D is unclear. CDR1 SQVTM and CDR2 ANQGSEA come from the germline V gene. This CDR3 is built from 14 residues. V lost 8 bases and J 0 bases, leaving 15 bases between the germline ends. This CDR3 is CSQVDPASTDTQYF. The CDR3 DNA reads TGCAGCCAGGTGGATCCCGCTAGCACAGATACGCAGTATTTT.

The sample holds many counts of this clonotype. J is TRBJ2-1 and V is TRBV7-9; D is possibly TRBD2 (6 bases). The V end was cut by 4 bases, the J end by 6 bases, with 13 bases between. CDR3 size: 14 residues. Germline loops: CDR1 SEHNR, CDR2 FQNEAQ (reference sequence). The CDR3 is CASSSEGRPNEQFF. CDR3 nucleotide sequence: TGTGCCAGCAGCTCGGAGGGCCGTCCCAATGAGCAGTTCTTC.

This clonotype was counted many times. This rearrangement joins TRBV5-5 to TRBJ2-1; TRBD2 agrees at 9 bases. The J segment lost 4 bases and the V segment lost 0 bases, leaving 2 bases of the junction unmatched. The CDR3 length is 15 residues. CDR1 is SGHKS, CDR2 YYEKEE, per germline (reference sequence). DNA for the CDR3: TGTGCCAGCAGCTTGGCGCTAGCGGGATACAATGAGCAGTTCTTC. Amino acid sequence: CASSLALAGYNEQFF.

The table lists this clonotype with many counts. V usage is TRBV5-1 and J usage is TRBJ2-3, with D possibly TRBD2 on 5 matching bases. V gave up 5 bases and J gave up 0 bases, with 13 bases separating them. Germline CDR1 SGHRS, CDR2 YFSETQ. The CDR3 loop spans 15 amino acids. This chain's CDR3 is CASRDGVASTDTQYF. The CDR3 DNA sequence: TGCGCCAGCAGGGACGGGGTTGCGAGCACAGATACGCAGTATTTT. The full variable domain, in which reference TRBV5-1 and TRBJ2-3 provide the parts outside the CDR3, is KAGVTQTPRYLIKTRGQQVTLSCSPISGHRSVSWYQQTPGQGLQFLFEYFSETQRNKGNFPGRFSGRQFSNSRSEMNVSTLELGDSALYLCASRDGVASTDTQYFGPGTRLTVL.

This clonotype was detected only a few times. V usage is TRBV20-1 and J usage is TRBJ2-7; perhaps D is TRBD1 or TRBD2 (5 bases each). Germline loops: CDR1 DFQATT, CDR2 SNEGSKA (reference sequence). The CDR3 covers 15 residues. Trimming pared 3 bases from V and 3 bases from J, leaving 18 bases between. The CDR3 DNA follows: TGCAGTGCTAGGGGTTTTATGGGGACGAACTACGAGCAGTACGTC. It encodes CSARGFMGTNYEQYV.

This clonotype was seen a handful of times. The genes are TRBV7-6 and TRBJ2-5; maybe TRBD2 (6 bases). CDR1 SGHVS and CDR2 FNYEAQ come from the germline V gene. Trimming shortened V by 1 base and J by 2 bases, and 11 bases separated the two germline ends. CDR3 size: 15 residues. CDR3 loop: CASSLGGLQQETQYF. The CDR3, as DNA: TGTGCCAGCAGCTTAGGCGGACTACAACAAGAGACCCAGTACTTC. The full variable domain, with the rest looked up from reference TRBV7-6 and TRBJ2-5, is GAGVSQSPRYKVTKRGQDVALRCDPISGHVSLYWYRQALGQGPEFLTYFNYEAQQDKSGLPNDRFSAERPEGSISTLTIQRTEQRDSAMYRCASSLGGLQQETQYFGPGTRLLVL.

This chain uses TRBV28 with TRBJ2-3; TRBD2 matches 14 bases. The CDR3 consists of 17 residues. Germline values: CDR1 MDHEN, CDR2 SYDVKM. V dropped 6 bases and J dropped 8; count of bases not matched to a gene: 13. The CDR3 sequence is CASRELGLAGARGTQYF. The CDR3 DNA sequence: TGTGCCAGCAGGGAACTGGGACTAGCGGGGGCCAGGGGTACGCAGTATTTT. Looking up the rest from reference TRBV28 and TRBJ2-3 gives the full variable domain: DVKVTQSSRYLVKRTGEKVFLECVQDMDHENMFWYRQDPGLGLRLIYFSYDVKMKEKGDIPEGYSVSREKKERFSLILESASTNQTSMYLCASRELGLAGARGTQYFGPGTRLTVL.

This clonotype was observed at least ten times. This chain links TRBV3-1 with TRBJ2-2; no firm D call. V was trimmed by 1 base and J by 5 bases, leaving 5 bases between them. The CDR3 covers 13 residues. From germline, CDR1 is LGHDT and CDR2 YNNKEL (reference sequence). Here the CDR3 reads CASSQGSTGELFF. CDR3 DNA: TGTGCCAGCAGCCAAGGAAGTACCGGGGAGCTGTTTTTT.

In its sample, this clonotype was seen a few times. In DNA, the CDR3 is TGTGCCAGCAGCCAGCACACAGGGGCTGCAACTAATGAAAAACTGTTTTTT. Its translation is CASSQHTGAATNEKLFF. This rearrangement joins TRBV3-1 to TRBJ1-4; 7 positions agree with TRBD1. The CDR3 spans 17 residues. V gave up 3 bases and J gave up 0 bases; unmatched junction bases: 7. Germline CDR1 LGHDT, CDR2 YNNKEL (reference sequence).

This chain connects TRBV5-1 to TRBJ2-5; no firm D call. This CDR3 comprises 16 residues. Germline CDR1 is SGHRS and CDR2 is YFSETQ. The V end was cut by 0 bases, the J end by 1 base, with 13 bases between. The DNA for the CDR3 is TGCGCCAGCAGCTTGGGTTTAGAGCCGTTCCAAGAGACCCAGTACTTC. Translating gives CASSLGLEPFQETQYF.

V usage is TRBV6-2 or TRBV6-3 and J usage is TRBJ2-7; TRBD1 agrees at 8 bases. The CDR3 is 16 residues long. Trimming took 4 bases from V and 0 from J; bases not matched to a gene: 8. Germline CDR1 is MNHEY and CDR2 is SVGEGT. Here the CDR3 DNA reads TGTGCCAGCAGTTCCCCGGGGGACAGGAGCTCCTACGAGCAGTACTTC. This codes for CASSSPGDRSSYEQYF.

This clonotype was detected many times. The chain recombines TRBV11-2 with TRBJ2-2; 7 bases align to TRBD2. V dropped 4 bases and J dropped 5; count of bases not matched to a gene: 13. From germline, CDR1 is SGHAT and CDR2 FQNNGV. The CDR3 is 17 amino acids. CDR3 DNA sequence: TGTGCCAGCAGCTCCTCGAAGACTAGCAAAAGTACCGGGGAGCTGTTTTTT. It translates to CASSSSKTSKSTGELFF.

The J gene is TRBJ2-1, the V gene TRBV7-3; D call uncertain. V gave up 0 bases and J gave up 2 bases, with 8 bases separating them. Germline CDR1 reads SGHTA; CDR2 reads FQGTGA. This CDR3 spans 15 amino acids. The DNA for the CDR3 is TGTGCCAGCAGCTTAACTGGAGACACCTACAATGAGCAGTTCTTC. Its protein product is CASSLTGDTYNEQFF. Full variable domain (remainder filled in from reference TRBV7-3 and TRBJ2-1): GAGVSQTPSNKVTEKGKYVELRCDPISGHTALYWYRQSLGQGPEFLIYFQGTGAADDSGLPNDRFFAVRPEGSVSTLKIQRTERGDSAVYLCASSLTGDTYNEQFFGPGTRLTVL.

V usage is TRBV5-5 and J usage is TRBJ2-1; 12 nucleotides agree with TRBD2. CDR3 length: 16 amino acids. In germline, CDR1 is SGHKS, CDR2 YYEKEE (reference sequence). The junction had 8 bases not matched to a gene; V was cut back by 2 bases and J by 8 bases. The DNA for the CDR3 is TGTGCCAGCAGCTTACTAGCGGGAGGAGTGAGGTATGAGCAGTTCTTC. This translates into CASSLLAGGVRYEQFF.

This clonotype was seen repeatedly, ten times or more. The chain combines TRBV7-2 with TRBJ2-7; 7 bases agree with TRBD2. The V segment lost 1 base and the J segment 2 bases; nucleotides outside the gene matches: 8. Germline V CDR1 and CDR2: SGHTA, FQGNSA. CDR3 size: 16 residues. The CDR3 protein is CASSLVYGRPTYEQYF. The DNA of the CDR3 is TGTGCCAGCAGCTTAGTTTACGGGAGGCCCACCTACGAGCAGTACTTC.

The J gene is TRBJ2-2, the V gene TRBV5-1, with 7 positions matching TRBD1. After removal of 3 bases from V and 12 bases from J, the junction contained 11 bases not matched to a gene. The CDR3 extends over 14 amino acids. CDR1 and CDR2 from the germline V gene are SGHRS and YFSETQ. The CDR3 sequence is CASSSGQALEKLFF. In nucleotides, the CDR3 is TGCGCCAGCAGCTCCGGACAGGCCCTGGAGAAGCTGTTTTTT.

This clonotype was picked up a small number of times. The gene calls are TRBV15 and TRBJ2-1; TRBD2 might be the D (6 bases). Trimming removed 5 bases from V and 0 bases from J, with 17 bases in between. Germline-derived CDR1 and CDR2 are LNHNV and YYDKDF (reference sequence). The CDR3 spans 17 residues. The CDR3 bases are TGTGCCACCAGCCCTGGTAGTAAGGGACTCTCCTACAATGAGCAGTTCTTC. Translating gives CATSPGSKGLSYNEQFF.

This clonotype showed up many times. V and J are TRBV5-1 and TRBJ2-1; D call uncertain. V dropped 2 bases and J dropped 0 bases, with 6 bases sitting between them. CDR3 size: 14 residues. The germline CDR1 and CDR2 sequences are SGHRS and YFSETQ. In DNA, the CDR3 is TGCGCCAGCAGCTTCCAAAGCTCCTACAATGAGCAGTTCTTC. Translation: CASSFQSSYNEQFF.

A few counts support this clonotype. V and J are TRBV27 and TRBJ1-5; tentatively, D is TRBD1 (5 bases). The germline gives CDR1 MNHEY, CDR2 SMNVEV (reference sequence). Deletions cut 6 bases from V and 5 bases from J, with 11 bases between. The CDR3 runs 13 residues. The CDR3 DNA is TGTGCCAGCAGATTAAGGGGCGATCAGCCCCAGCATTTT. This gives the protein CASRLRGDQPQHF.

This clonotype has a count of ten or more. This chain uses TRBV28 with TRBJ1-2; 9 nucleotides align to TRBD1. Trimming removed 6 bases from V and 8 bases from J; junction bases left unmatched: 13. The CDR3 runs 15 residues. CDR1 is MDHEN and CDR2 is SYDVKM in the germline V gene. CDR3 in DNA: TGTGCCAGCAGCGCCACAGGACAGGGGATCAGCGGCTACACCTTC. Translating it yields CASSATGQGISGYTF.

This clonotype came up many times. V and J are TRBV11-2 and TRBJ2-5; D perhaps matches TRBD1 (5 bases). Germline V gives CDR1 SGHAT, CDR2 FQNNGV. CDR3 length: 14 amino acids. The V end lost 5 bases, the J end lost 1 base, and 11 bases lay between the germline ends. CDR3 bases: TGTGCCAGCAGCCGGCGACAGATCCAAGAGACCCAGTACTTC. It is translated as CASSRRQIQETQYF.

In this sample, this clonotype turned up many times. CDR3: CASSLTTRAHEKLFF. CDR3 nucleotide sequence: TGTGCCAGCAGTTTGACCACGCGAGCGCATGAAAAACTGTTTTTT. The V call is TRBV27, the J call TRBJ1-4; no definite D call. The germline gives CDR1 MNHEY, CDR2 SMNVEV (reference sequence). V lost 3 bases and J lost 6, with 14 bases in between. The CDR3 covers 15 residues.

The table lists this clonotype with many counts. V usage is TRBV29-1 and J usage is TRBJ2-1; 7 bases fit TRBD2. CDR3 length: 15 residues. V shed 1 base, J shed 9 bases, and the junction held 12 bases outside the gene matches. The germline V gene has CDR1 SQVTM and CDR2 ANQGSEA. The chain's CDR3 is CSVEARGAGRSEQFF. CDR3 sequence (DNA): TGCAGCGTTGAAGCTAGGGGAGCGGGAAGATCTGAGCAGTTCTTC.

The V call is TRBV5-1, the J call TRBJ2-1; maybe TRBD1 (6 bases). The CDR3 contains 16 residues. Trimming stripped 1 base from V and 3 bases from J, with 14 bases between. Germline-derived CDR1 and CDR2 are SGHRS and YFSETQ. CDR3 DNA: TGCGCCAGCAGCTTGTCCCCGGGACATAACTACAATGAGCAGTTCTTC. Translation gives CASSLSPGHNYNEQFF.

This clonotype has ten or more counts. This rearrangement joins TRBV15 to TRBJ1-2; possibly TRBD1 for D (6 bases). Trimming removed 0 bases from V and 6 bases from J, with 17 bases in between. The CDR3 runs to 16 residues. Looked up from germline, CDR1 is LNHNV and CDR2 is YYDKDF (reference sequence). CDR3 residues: CATSRDRGANRDGYTF. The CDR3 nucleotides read TGTGCCACCAGCAGAGATCGGGGGGCGAACAGGGATGGCTACACCTTC.

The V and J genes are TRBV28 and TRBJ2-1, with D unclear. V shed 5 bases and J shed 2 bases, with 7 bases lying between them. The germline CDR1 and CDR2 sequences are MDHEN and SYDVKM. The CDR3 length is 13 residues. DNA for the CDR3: TGTGCCAGCAGTGTACTGGCCTACAATGAGCAGTTCTTC. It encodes CASSVLAYNEQFF.

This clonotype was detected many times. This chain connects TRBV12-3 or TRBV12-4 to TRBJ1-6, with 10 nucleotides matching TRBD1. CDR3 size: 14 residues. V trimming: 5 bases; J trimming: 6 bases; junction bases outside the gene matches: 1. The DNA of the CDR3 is TGTGCCAGCAGTGGACAGGGGGGTAATTCACCCCTCCACTTT. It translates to CASSGQGGNSPLHF.